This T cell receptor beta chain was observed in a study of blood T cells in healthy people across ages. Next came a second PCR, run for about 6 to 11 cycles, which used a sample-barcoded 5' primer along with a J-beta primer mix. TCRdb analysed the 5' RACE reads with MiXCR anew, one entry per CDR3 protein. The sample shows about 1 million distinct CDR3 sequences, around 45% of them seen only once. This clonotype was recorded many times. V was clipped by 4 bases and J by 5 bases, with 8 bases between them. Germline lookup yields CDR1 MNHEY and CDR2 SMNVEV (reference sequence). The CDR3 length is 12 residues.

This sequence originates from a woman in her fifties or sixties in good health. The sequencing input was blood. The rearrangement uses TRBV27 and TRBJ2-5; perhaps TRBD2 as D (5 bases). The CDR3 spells CASSSGLETQYF. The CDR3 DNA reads TGTGCCAGCAGTTCAGGACTTGAGACCCAGTACTTC.